One sample yielded the 14 T cell receptor beta chains listed below, sequenced in a study of blood T cells in healthy people across ages. Combining a sample-barcoded 5' primer with a J-beta primer mix, a second PCR ran for 7 to 11 cycles. One entry per CDR3 protein results from TCRdb running MiXCR on the 5' RACE reads. Among hundreds of thousands of distinct CDR3 sequences listed, about 30% were seen once. The material sequenced was blood. The origin of the receptors is a woman older than 75 in good health.

The chain uses TRBV3-1 and TRBJ2-5, with 9 bases identical to TRBD2. Germline values: CDR1 LGHDT, CDR2 YNNKEL (reference sequence). Trimming removed 0 bases from V and 14 bases from J; junction bases left unmatched: 13. The CDR3 spans 15 residues. CDR3 protein: CASSQDLIPSGVHYF. DNA for the CDR3: TGTGCCAGCAGCCAAGATCTCATTCCTAGCGGGGTCCATTACTTC.

There are many counts of this clonotype. V usage is TRBV9 and J usage is TRBJ2-3; TRBD2 agrees at 11 bases. The CDR3 covers 16 residues. Germline CDR1 is SGDLS and CDR2 is YYNGEE. V was pared by 1 base and J by 5 bases, with 6 bases of the junction left unmatched. DNA for the CDR3: TGTGCCAGCAGCGTACATAGCGGGGGGGCGAAAGATACGCAGTATTTT. Translation: CASSVHSGGAKDTQYF.

The table lists this clonotype with many counts. The V gene is TRBV4-3, the J gene TRBJ1-2; 8 bases align to TRBD1. The germline V gene encodes CDR1 LGHNA and CDR2 YSLEER. There are 16 residues in the CDR3. V shed 4 bases and J 1 base; nucleotides not matched to a gene: 8. This CDR3 reads CASSLLTGGHNYGYTF. CDR3 nucleotide sequence: TGCGCCAGCAGCCTTTTAACAGGGGGACATAACTATGGCTACACCTTC.

This clonotype was counted ten times or more. The V call is TRBV7-2, the J call TRBJ2-1, with D possibly TRBD1 on 5 matching bases. CDR3 length: 15 residues. The V gene lost 4 bases and the J gene lost 0 bases, with 10 bases spanning the gap. CDR1 is SGHTA and CDR2 is FQGNSA in the germline V gene. The CDR3 DNA is TGTGCCAGCAGCTCTCTTCAGGGCTCCTACAATGAGCAGTTCTTC. This codes for CASSSLQGSYNEQFF. Full variable domain (missing parts from reference TRBV7-2 and TRBJ2-1): GAGVSQSPSNKVTEKGKDVELRCDPISGHTALYWYRQSLGQGLEFLIYFQGNSAPDKSGLPSDRFSAERTGGSVSTLTIQRTQQEDSAVYLCASSSLQGSYNEQFFGPGTRLTVL.

This clonotype has more than one count but fewer than ten. With a much larger clone just one base away, this may be a read error. V and J are TRBV7-2 and TRBJ2-5; 9 nucleotides agree with TRBD2. This CDR3 spans 14 amino acids. With V trimmed by 3 bases and J by 11 bases, 10 bases remained unmatched. Germline assignment: CDR1 SGHTA and CDR2 FQGNSA. In DNA, the CDR3 is TGTGCCAGCAGCTTGGCTAGCGGGGACAATGAGCAGTACTTC. This codes for CASSLASGDNEQYF.

This clonotype was observed once. A read error may produce the germline difference seen at one junction end. This chain joins TRBV7-2 and TRBJ2-3, with D possibly being TRBD2 (5 bases). This CDR3 is built from 17 residues. CDR1 SGHTA and CDR2 FQGNSA come from the germline V gene. As DNA, the CDR3 is TGTGCCAGCAGCCGCGACTTGAGGAGCGGAAGCACAAATACGCAGTATTTT. Protein product: CASSRDLRSGSTNTQYF.

This clonotype was seen at least ten times. The rearrangement links TRBV29-1 to TRBJ1-2, with TRBD1 matching 8 bases. The V and J ends lost 2 bases and 4 bases, in that order; junction bases with no gene match: 9. The CDR3 spans 15 residues. Germline CDR1 reads SQVTM; CDR2 reads ANQGSEA. CDR3 nucleotide sequence: TGCAGCGTTGAACAGCGGGGTGACAGGGGCTATGGCTACACCTTC. Translating gives CSVEQRGDRGYGYTF. The complete variable domain, with remaining parts taken from reference TRBV29-1 and TRBJ1-2, reads SAVISQKPSRDICQRGTSLTIQCQVDSQVTMMFWYRQQPGQSLTLIATANQGSEATYESGFVIDKFPISRPNLTFSTLTVSNMSPEDSSIYLCSVEQRGDRGYGYTFGSGTRLTVV.

The genes are TRBV7-3 and TRBJ2-3; 13 positions match TRBD2. The length of the CDR3 is 16 residues. The germline V gene encodes CDR1 SGHTA and CDR2 FQGTGA. J lost 2 bases, V lost 5 bases, and 4 bases had no gene match. In DNA form, the CDR3 reads TGTGCCAGCAGCCCCGGGACTAGCGGGACCACAGATACGCAGTATTTT. It yields the protein CASSPGTSGTTDTQYF.

This clonotype showed up many times. V is TRBV20-1 and J is TRBJ2-5; 8 positions match TRBD2. This CDR3 has 15 amino acids. The trim removed 5 bases at V and 1 base at J, leaving 9 bases unmatched. Germline V gene sequence: CDR1 DFQATT, CDR2 SNEGSKA (reference sequence). This CDR3 is CSAPGGGLRQETQYF. Here the CDR3 DNA reads TGCAGTGCTCCGGGGGGGGGTCTCCGCCAAGAGACCCAGTACTTC.

The V and J genes are TRBV7-2 and TRBJ2-5; D is perhaps TRBD1 (5 bases). The CDR3 runs to 16 residues. With 1 base removed from V and 3 bases from J, the gap between germline ends came to 15 bases. Germline CDR1 SGHTA, CDR2 FQGNSA. The CDR3 nucleotides read TGTGCCAGCAGCTTAGTGCCAGGGTTGACCGAAGAGACCCAGTACTTC. This gives the protein CASSLVPGLTEETQYF.

The chain carries TRBV5-1 and TRBJ2-4; tentatively, D is TRBD1 or TRBD2 (6 bases each). The V end lost 4 bases, the J end lost 7 bases, and 18 bases lay between the germline ends. Germline CDR1 is SGHRS and CDR2 is YFSETQ. This CDR3 comprises 15 residues. The CDR3 reads CASSPMGGATNIQYF. The CDR3 DNA reads as TGCGCCAGCAGCCCGATGGGGGGCGCGACGAACATTCAGTACTTC.

This clonotype appeared many times. This chain uses TRBV20-1 with TRBJ2-3; D might be TRBD2 (6 bases). The CDR3 runs 14 residues. Trimming pared 5 bases from V and 9 bases from J, leaving 21 bases between. Germline CDR1 DFQATT, CDR2 SNEGSKA (reference sequence). The CDR3 DNA sequence: TGCAGTGCTCAAACTAGCCCCGCTTCAGGGACGCAGTATTTT. Translation: CSAQTSPASGTQYF.

Turning to this clonotype: A single base separates this from a much larger clone, so it may be a read error. This rearrangement joins TRBV6-6 to TRBJ2-1, with D possibly being TRBD2 (6 bases). Germline V gives CDR1 MNHNY, CDR2 SVGAGI (reference sequence). The V gene lost 0 bases and the J gene lost 12 bases, with 15 bases spanning the gap. CDR3 size: 14 residues. As DNA, the CDR3 is TGTGCCAGCAGTTACTCGTTGCGGGGTGATGGGCAGTTCTTC. This gives the protein CASSYSLRGDGQFF.

This clonotype was seen ten or more times. The chain is built from TRBV7-3 and TRBJ2-1; D call uncertain. Deletions cut 5 bases from V and 9 bases from J, with 14 bases between. This CDR3 spans 13 amino acids. Germline lookup yields CDR1 SGHTA and CDR2 FQGTGA. Here the CDR3 DNA reads TGTGCCAGCAGCCTCTACGAGTGGGGTGAGCAGTTCTTC. Protein: CASSLYEWGEQFF.